The following is a T cell receptor beta chain sequence with its context. The data were taken from a study of OX40 agonist ivuxolimab in advanced cancers. Study as a whole: Intravenous ivuxolimab at 0.01 to 10 mg/kg was given to patients every 2 weeks.

The protocol was immunoSEQ multiplex PCR, while the TCRdb copy is restricted to in-frame clones and leaves out a portion. The sample shows roughly 7,000 clones, 55% to 75% of them seen only once. The ends lost 4 bases at V and 9 bases at J; junction bases unmatched: 12. Germline V CDR1 and CDR2: SGDLS, YYNGEE. There are 15 residues in the CDR3. The chain carries TRBV9 and TRBJ2-1; 8 nucleotides align to TRBD2. The specimen comprised CD4+ or CD8+ T cells sorted from blood, sampled in a trial of the OX40 agonist ivuxolimab. The TCR sequence derives from an adult with an advanced solid tumor such as melanoma, head and neck, liver or kidney cancer. The DNA for the CDR3 is TGTGCCAGCAGCTCCCCGGGACTAGTAGGTAGTGAGCAGTTCTTC. This translates into CASSSPGLVGSEQFF.